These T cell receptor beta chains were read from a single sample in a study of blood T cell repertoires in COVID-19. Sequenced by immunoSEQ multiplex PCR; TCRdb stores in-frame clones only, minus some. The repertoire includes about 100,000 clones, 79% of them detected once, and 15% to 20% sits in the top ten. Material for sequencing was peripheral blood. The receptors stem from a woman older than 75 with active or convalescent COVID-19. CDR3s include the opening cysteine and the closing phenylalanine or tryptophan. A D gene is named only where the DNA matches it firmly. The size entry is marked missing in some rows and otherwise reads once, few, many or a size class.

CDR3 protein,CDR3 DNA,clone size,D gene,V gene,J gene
CASSPLGTRANYGYTF,TGTGCCAGCAGCCCCCTGGGGACAAGAGCTAACTATGGCTACACCTTC,-,-,TRBV21-1,TRBJ1-2
CASSIQGASPYEQYF,TGTGCCAGTAGTATCCAGGGGGCTTCCCCCTACGAGCAGTACTTC,-,TRBD1,TRBV19,TRBJ2-7
CASSLVGGSGNTIYF,TGTGCCAGCAGTTTAGTCGGCGGCTCTGGAAACACCATATATTTT,-,-,TRBV28,TRBJ1-3
CATDRGRVKQYF,TGTGCCACCGACAGGGGGAGGGTCAAGCAGTACTTC,-,TRBD1,TRBV6-5,TRBJ2-7
CASSLDGGGYTGELFF,TGCGCCAGCAGCTTGGACGGGGGAGGGTACACCGGGGAGCTGTTTTTT,once,TRBD2,TRBV5-1,TRBJ2-2
CASSTLGGQGNSPLHF,TGTGCCAGTAGTACCTTGGGGGGACAGGGGAATTCACCCCTCCACTTT,-,TRBD1,TRBV19,TRBJ1-6
CAISESRQGDDYGYTF,TGTGCCATCAGTGAGTCGAGACAGGGGGATGACTATGGCTACACCTTC,-,TRBD1,TRBV10-3,TRBJ1-2
CSVARDRANYGYTF,TGCAGCGTCGCCCGGGACAGAGCTAACTATGGCTACACCTTC,-,TRBD1,TRBV29-1,TRBJ1-2
CASKAGGINEQYF,TGTGCCAGCAAAGCGGGAGGGATCAACGAGCAGTACTTC,-,TRBD2,TRBV28,TRBJ2-7
CASSFPQGEGTEAFF,TGTGCCAGCAGTTTTCCTCAGGGGGAAGGCACTGAAGCTTTCTTT,-,TRBD1,TRBV28,TRBJ1-1
CSAKGLAGAYEQYF,TGCAGCGCAAAGGGACTAGCGGGAGCTTACGAGCAGTACTTC,-,TRBD2,TRBV29-1,TRBJ2-7
CASKITGTTQETQYF,TGTGCCAGCAAAATAACCGGGACAACCCAAGAGACCCAGTACTTC,-,-,TRBV5-1,TRBJ2-5
CASSDSGLNTGELFF,TGCGCCAGCAGCGATAGCGGGTTGAACACCGGGGAGCTGTTTTTT,-,TRBD2,TRBV5-1,TRBJ2-2
CASRTSGGDYSYNEQFF,TGTGCCAGCAGGACTAGCGGGGGTGACTATTCCTACAATGAGCAGTTCTTC,-,TRBD2,TRBV5-1,TRBJ2-1
CASSSAGFPTDTQYF,TGCGCCAGCAGCTCGGCCGGGTTTCCCACAGATACGCAGTATTTT,few,-,TRBV5-1,TRBJ2-3
CASSVRDRILTDTQYF,TGTGCCAGCAGCGTCCGGGACAGGATTCTCACAGATACGCAGTATTTT,-,TRBD1,TRBV5-5,TRBJ2-3
CASSFRGNQPQHF,TGTGCCAGCAGTTTCAGGGGGAATCAGCCCCAGCATTTT,-,TRBD1,TRBV12-3/TRBV12-4,TRBJ1-5
CASSVGTSWSEQYF,TGTGCCAGCAGCGTAGGGACTAGTTGGAGCGAGCAGTACTTC,few,TRBD2,TRBV9,TRBJ2-7
CASSNQGTGTIYF,TGTGCCAGCAGCAACCAAGGGACAGGGACTATCTACTTC,-,TRBD1,TRBV7-2,TRBJ2-7
CASTGAGTEAFF,TGTGCCAGTACCGGTGCGGGCACTGAAGCTTTCTTT,-,-,TRBV19,TRBJ1-1
CASSSQGNTEAFF,TGTGCCAGCAGTAGTCAGGGGAACACTGAAGCTTTCTTT,-,-,TRBV2,TRBJ1-1
CATSPIADLGEKLFF,TGTGCCACCAGCCCGATCGCGGACTTGGGTGAAAAACTGTTTTTT,-,-,TRBV15,TRBJ1-4
CASSLEAEETQYF,TGTGCCAGCAGCTTAGAAGCGGAAGAGACCCAGTACTTC,-,-,TRBV7-3,TRBJ2-5
CASSFNRLAVQETQYF,TGTGCCAGCAGCTTCAACCGGCTAGCGGTACAAGAGACCCAGTACTTC,-,TRBD2,TRBV7-2,TRBJ2-5
CASSSLGSGEGRNIQYF,TGTGCCAGCAGCTCCCTGGGTAGCGGTGAGGGCAGAAACATTCAGTACTTC,-,-,TRBV9,TRBJ2-4
CASSPPGGSGPLF,TGTGCCAGCTCACCGCCCGGGGGGTCTGGACCCCTCTTC,-,TRBD2,TRBV18,TRBJ2-7
CASSKPGLAGYEQYF,TGTGCCAGCAGTAAACCGGGACTAGCGGGGTACGAGCAGTACTTC,-,TRBD2,TRBV28,TRBJ2-7
CASSPTGTGGGETQYF,TGCGCCAGCAGCCCGACCGGGACAGGGGGAGGAGAGACCCAGTACTTC,-,TRBD1,TRBV5-1,TRBJ2-5
CASSLVPGTSADEQFF,TGTGCCAGCAGCTTAGTTCCCGGGACTAGCGCCGATGAGCAGTTCTTC,-,TRBD2,TRBV7-2,TRBJ2-1
CASSYSGTSGFTDTQYF,TGTGCCAGCAGTTACTCAGGGACTAGCGGGTTCACAGATACGCAGTATTTT,-,TRBD2,TRBV6-2/TRBV6-3,TRBJ2-3
CASSQGTLGYEQYF,TGCGCCAGCAGCCAGGGGACATTGGGCTACGAGCAGTACTTC,-,-,TRBV4-1,TRBJ2-7
CAPSPRSYNEQFF,TGTGCCCCTAGCCCCCGCTCCTACAATGAGCAGTTCTTC,-,-,TRBV27,TRBJ2-1
CASSSGQVGAYEQYF,TGTGCCAGCAGTAGTGGACAGGTGGGGGCCTACGAGCAGTACTTC,-,TRBD1,TRBV27,TRBJ2-7
CASSQVGAYGDEQYF,TGTGCCAGCAGCCAAGTGGGGGCCTACGGCGACGAGCAGTACTTC,-,-,TRBV4-2,TRBJ2-7
CASSLRAGGSGELFF,TGCGCCAGCAGCTTGAGGGCAGGGGGTTCCGGGGAGCTGTTTTTT,-,TRBD1,TRBV5-1,TRBJ2-2
CATSREATSYEQYF,TGTGCCACCAGCAGGGAGGCTACCTCCTACGAGCAGTACTTC,once,-,TRBV15,TRBJ2-7
CASSSGARTQYF,TGTGCCAGCAGCTCAGGGGCCCGGACCCAGTACTTC,-,-,TRBV28,TRBJ2-5
CASSLAFAGGPKDNEQFF,TGTGCCAGCAGCTTGGCCTTTGCGGGAGGGCCAAAGGACAATGAGCAGTTCTTC,-,TRBD2,TRBV5-1,TRBJ2-1